This TCR beta chain stems from a study of OX40 agonist ivuxolimab in advanced cancers. The wider study: Anti-PD-1, anti-PD-L1 or anti-CTLA-4 therapy given earlier was allowed, and around 40% had some.

The germline CDR1 and CDR2 sequences are MGHRA and YSYEKL. V lost 2 bases, J lost 0 bases, and 15 bases lay in between. CDR3 length equals 17 residues. Generated by immunoSEQ multiplex PCR, the TCRdb table keeps only in-frame clones and is missing some. The sample has about 98,000 clones; roughly 89% are singletons. The chain couples TRBV4-1 to TRBJ2-3; D is uncertain. The sequence was collected from an adult with an advanced solid tumor such as melanoma, head and neck, liver or kidney cancer. The source material was CD4+ or CD8+ T cells sorted from blood, sampled in a trial of the OX40 agonist ivuxolimab. The CDR3 DNA reads TGCGCCAGCAGCCAATTCCTGCCTACTCAGAGCACAGATACGCAGTATTTT. Translation: CASSQFLPTQSTDTQYF.